This T cell receptor beta chain was sequenced during a study of T cell changes during pregnancy in multiple sclerosis. Generated by immunoSEQ multiplex PCR, the TCRdb table keeps only in-frame clones and is missing some. In the table there are 30,000 to 40,000 clones, 80% to 95% of which are singletons. Germline V CDR1 and CDR2: MNHNS, SASEGT. Trimming shortened V by 4 bases and J by 2 bases, and 16 bases separated the two germline ends. The CDR3 is 16 residues long. This material consisted of CD4+ T cells from peripheral blood mononuclear cells, taken in the third trimester of pregnancy. The chain links TRBV6-1 to TRBJ2-3, with D tentatively TRBD2 (7 bases). This sequence originates from a female donor in good health, enrolled as a control in a pregnancy study. CDR3 residues: CASSARGATHTDTQYF. CDR3 sequence (DNA): TGTGCCAGCAGTGCACGGGGGGCTACTCACACAGATACGCAGTATTTT.